This is a list of T cell receptor beta chains from one sample in a study of T cell responses to AZD1222 COVID-19 vaccine. Profiled with immunoSEQ multiplex PCR; TCRdb holds only in-frame clones, not every one. Of just over 60,000 clones listed, 76% are singletons. The sequencing used peripheral blood, collected on day 0 of AZD1222 vaccination. The receptors derive from an adult in good health. The CDR3 runs from the conserved cysteine through the conserved F or W. A D gene is named only where the DNA matches it firmly. Size is omitted from some rows. Given values are once, few, many or a class for expanded clones.

TRBD1,TRBJ2-1,.,TRBV6-5,TGTGCCAGCACGAGACAGGGCGGTGAGCAGTTCTTC,CASTRQGGEQFF
.,TRBJ2-5,once,TRBV30,TGTGCCTGGAGTGGGGCAGGTTTGGGCCAGTACTTC,CAWSGAGLGQYF
.,TRBJ1-5,.,TRBV7-8,TGTGCCAGCAGCTTAGTCTCTCAGCCCCAGCATTTT,CASSLVSQPQHF
TRBD1,TRBJ1-2,.,TRBV16,TGTGCCAGCAGTCCAGGGGGCGGCAACTATGGCTACACCTTC,CASSPGGGNYGYTF
.,TRBJ1-2,few,TRBV28,TGTGCCAGCAGAGGATTTAACTATGGCTACACCTTC,CASRGFNYGYTF
TRBD1,TRBJ2-7,.,TRBV12-3/TRBV12-4,TGTGCCAGCAGTTACGGGACAGGGTTCGAGCAGTACTTC,CASSYGTGFEQYF
.,TRBJ2-1,.,TRBV18,TGTGCCAGCTCACCACCCTCTCTCAATGAGCAGTTCTTC,CASSPPSLNEQFF
TRBD1,TRBJ2-1,.,TRBV28,TGTGCCAGCAGTGCGGACAGGGGGCCTAATGAGCAGTTCTTC,CASSADRGPNEQFF
.,TRBJ2-2,.,TRBV2,TGTGCCAGCAGTGAACGAGGGTCGTTTAACACCGGGGAGCTGTTTTTT,CASSERGSFNTGELFF
.,TRBJ1-1,few,TRBV19,TGTGCCAGTAGTATCGGACAGCTGAACACTGAAGCTTTCTTT,CASSIGQLNTEAFF
.,TRBJ2-2,.,TRBV7-8,TGTGCCCCCCACCCCTGGGAACAGGGAGGCACCGGGGAGCTGTTTTTT,CAPHPWEQGGTGELFF
TRBD1,TRBJ1-5,few,TRBV19,TGTGCCAGTACCGTTGGACAGGGAAGGACCAATCAGCCCCAGCATTTT,CASTVGQGRTNQPQHF
.,TRBJ2-3,.,TRBV28,TGTGCCAGCAGTTACCAGCGCACAGATACGCAGTATTTT,CASSYQRTDTQYF
TRBD2,TRBJ2-3,.,TRBV5-1,TGCGCCAGCAGCAAGACTAGCGGGGGGGACACAGATACGCAGTATTTT,CASSKTSGGDTDTQYF
.,TRBJ1-1,.,TRBV27,TGTGCCAGCAGTTTATTGGGCAGCGCGCACACTGAAGCTTTCTTT,CASSLLGSAHTEAFF
.,TRBJ2-7,once,TRBV6-6,TGTGCCAGCAGCGGAAAGAGGGGCTACGAGCAGTACTTC,CASSGKRGYEQYF
.,TRBJ1-1,.,TRBV6-2/TRBV6-3,TGTGCCAGCAATTACAGGGCGAACACTGAAGCTTTCTTT,CASNYRANTEAFF
.,TRBJ2-5,once,TRBV14,TGTGCCAGCAGCCAAGCGGAGACCCAGTACTTC,CASSQAETQYF
.,TRBJ1-6,.,TRBV5-6,TGTGCCAGCACAGAAACCGGGTCCTATAATTCACCCCTCCACTTT,CASTETGSYNSPLHF
TRBD1,TRBJ1-1,once,TRBV10-3,TGTGCCACTTCCGGGACAGGGGAATCAGTTAGGAACACTGAAGCTTTCTTT,CATSGTGESVRNTEAFF